Listed below are T cell receptor beta chains from one sample, sequenced in a study of shared clonotypes between healthy human individuals. Some clones are missing from TCRdb's copy, which holds only in-frame ones; the method was immunoSEQ multiplex PCR. The sample records 550,000 to 650,000 clones, about 96% being singletons. What was sequenced was naive CD8+ T cells sorted from blood. The receptors derive from a woman aged 25 to 45 in good health. Each CDR3 is given with its conserved first and last residue. The D gene is left open where the match is weak. Expanded clones are given a class, and other clones once, few, many or no size at all.

cdr3_aa cdr3_nt v_call clone_size d_call j_call
CASSHSGQVQWETQYF TGTGCCAGTAGCCACTCGGGACAGGTCCAGTGGGAGACCCAGTACTTC TRBV19 - TRBD1 TRBJ2-5
CASTVRSLGRQEPSEPQHF TGTGCCAGTACTGTAAGATCCCTTGGGCGACAGGAGCCATCAGAGCCCCAGCATTTT TRBV19 - - TRBJ1-5
CASSPERTNTGELFF TGTGCCAGCAGCCCGGAGCGGACGAACACCGGGGAGCTGTTTTTT TRBV5-4 - - TRBJ2-2
CASRDPISGELFF TGTGCCAGCAGGGACCCGATTTCGGGGGAGCTGTTTTTT TRBV6-1 - - TRBJ2-2
CSVEGGLAGGEQFF TGCAGCGTTGAGGGGGGACTAGCGGGAGGTGAGCAGTTCTTC TRBV29-1 - TRBD2 TRBJ2-1
CASSVAGGFYNEQFF TGTGCCAGCAGCGTAGCAGGGGGCTTCTACAATGAGCAGTTCTTC TRBV9 - TRBD1 TRBJ2-1
CATRRGEEYGYTF TGTGCCACGAGGAGGGGGGAGGAATATGGCTACACCTTC TRBV15 - - TRBJ1-2
CASIDLAGGTGELFF TGTGCCAGCATTGATCTGGCGGGAGGAACCGGGGAGCTGTTTTTT TRBV27 - TRBD2 TRBJ2-2
CATSEYREFGNEQFF TGTGCCACCAGCGAATACCGGGAGTTCGGCAATGAGCAGTTCTTC TRBV15 - - TRBJ2-1
CASRLLAGGIGELFF TGTGCCAGCAGGTTGCTAGCGGGAGGGATCGGGGAGCTGTTTTTT TRBV28 - TRBD2 TRBJ2-2
CASSTQGTDTQYF TGTGCCAGCAGCACCCAGGGAACAGATACGCAGTATTTT TRBV7-8 - - TRBJ2-3
CASSFGDREALSGNTIYF TGCGCCAGCAGCTTTGGTGACAGGGAGGCACTCTCTGGAAACACCATATATTTT TRBV5-1 once TRBD1 TRBJ1-3
CASSHGSPSYEQYF TGTGCCAGCAGCCACGGGTCACCCTCCTACGAGCAGTACTTC TRBV14 - - TRBJ2-7
CASSFMGIYGYTF TGTGCCAGCAGTTTTATGGGTATCTATGGCTACACCTTC TRBV28 - - TRBJ1-2
CASSYSKGGVAEAFF TGTGCCAGCAGTTACTCGAAAGGCGGGGTTGCTGAAGCTTTCTTT TRBV6-5 - - TRBJ1-1
CASSLRQVSTEAFF TGTGCCAGCAGCCTACGACAGGTGAGCACTGAAGCTTTCTTT TRBV27 - - TRBJ1-1
CASSQGTFTTEAFF TGCGCCAGCAGCCAAGGGACGTTTACGACTGAAGCTTTCTTT TRBV4-1 - - TRBJ1-1
CASSSTSAAYNEQFF TGTGCCAGCAGCTCGACTAGCGCCGCCTACAATGAGCAGTTCTTC TRBV7-9 - TRBD2 TRBJ2-1
CASSLVPGQGFYGYTF TGTGCCAGCAGCTTAGTCCCGGGACAGGGCTTCTATGGCTACACCTTC TRBV11-2 - TRBD1 TRBJ1-2
CASSVGAGAFEQYF TGTGCCAGCAGCGTAGGAGCGGGAGCTTTCGAGCAGTACTTC TRBV9 - TRBD2 TRBJ2-7
CASSPGQGGWTEAFF TGTGCCAGCAGCCCCGGACAGGGAGGATGGACTGAAGCTTTCTTT TRBV14 once TRBD1 TRBJ1-1
CASSQEVSGTGNYEQYF TGTGCCAGCAGCCAAGAAGTATCGGGGACAGGAAACTACGAGCAGTACTTC TRBV4-2 - TRBD1 TRBJ2-7
CASGPPVQGPTEAFF TGTGCTAGTGGTCCCCCTGTACAGGGGCCCACTGAAGCTTTCTTT TRBV12-5 - TRBD1 TRBJ1-1
CSVEALYGRAYYGYTF TGCAGCGTTGAAGCCCTATACGGGAGGGCTTACTATGGCTACACCTTC TRBV29-1 - - TRBJ1-2
CASSLSGRQKYEQYF TGTGCCAGCAGCTTATCGGGGAGACAGAAGTACGAGCAGTACTTC TRBV7-8 - - TRBJ2-7
CASSSGAPGMNTEAFF TGTGCCAGCAGCTCGGGGGCCCCTGGGATGAACACTGAAGCTTTCTTT TRBV7-9 - - TRBJ1-1
CASRPLFYVGDYEQYF TGTGCCAGCCGACCCCTATTCTACGTGGGAGATTACGAGCAGTACTTC TRBV21-1 - - TRBJ2-7
CASSPPRGQGEETQYF TGTGCCAGCAGCCCCCCCCGGGGACAGGGAGAAGAGACCCAGTACTTC TRBV7-9 - TRBD1 TRBJ2-5
CASRELGTEAFF TGTGCCAGTAGAGAATTGGGAACTGAAGCTTTCTTT TRBV19 - - TRBJ1-1
CASSLVGTGANVLTF TGTGCCAGCAGCTTAGTGGGTACTGGGGCCAACGTCCTGACTTTC TRBV7-2 - - TRBJ2-6
CASSEKLFF TGTGCCAGCAGCGAAAAACTGTTTTTT TRBV19 once - TRBJ1-4
CASTPSGSQETQYF TGTGCCAGCACACCGAGCGGGAGCCAAGAGACCCAGTACTTC TRBV28 - TRBD2 TRBJ2-5
CAISETPGGVNTEAFF TGTGCCATCAGTGAGACGCCAGGGGGGGTGAACACTGAAGCTTTCTTT TRBV10-3 - TRBD1 TRBJ1-1
CASSHGETQYF TGTGCCAGCAGCCATGGCGAGACCCAGTACTTC TRBV11-1 - - TRBJ2-5
CASSLLAGGTYEQFF TGTGCCAGCAGTCTTCTAGCGGGCGGGACATATGAGCAGTTCTTC TRBV27 - TRBD2 TRBJ2-1
CASSSFGLGGLDEQFF TGTGCCAGCAGCTCCTTCGGGTTGGGGGGGCTCGATGAGCAGTTCTTC TRBV7-8 - - TRBJ2-1
CASSDEVRYEQYF TGTGCCAGCAGCGACGAGGTACGGTACGAGCAGTACTTC TRBV7-9 few - TRBJ2-7
CASSTGRLWDSSYEQYF TGTGCCAGCTCAACGGGAAGACTTTGGGACAGCTCCTACGAGCAGTACTTC TRBV18 - TRBD1 TRBJ2-7
CASSPGGLYEQYF TGTGCCAGCAGTCCAGGGGGCTTGTACGAGCAGTACTTC TRBV5-8 - TRBD1 TRBJ2-7
CASSFPLGYGYTF TGTGCCAGCAGCTTTCCTTTAGGATATGGCTACACCTTC TRBV7-9 - - TRBJ1-2
CASSVGPAGASPNEQFF TGTGCCAGCAGCGTAGGACCAGCGGGAGCTTCACCCAATGAGCAGTTCTTC TRBV9 - TRBD2 TRBJ2-1
CSVGHPLGAFF TGCAGCGTTGGTCATCCCTTGGGAGCTTTCTTT TRBV29-1 - - TRBJ1-1